The present TCR beta chain was sequenced within a study of cytomegalovirus exposure and HLA in healthy donors. Overall study findings and caveats: As was reported, the classifier diagnosed cytomegalovirus status with high specificity and sensitivity. Later analysis revealed greater clonal expansion in HLA-associated TCR beta chains than in equally common others. Productive status was seen about 87% or about 30% of the time for most TCR beta V segments in an earlier analysis.

The PCR used 60 Vbeta and 13 Jbeta primers. Assay used: immunoSEQ multiplex PCR; TCRdb lists only in-frame clones, some missing. The table has approximately 190,000 clones, over 70% seen once. This clone was picked up a small number of times. No antigen is known for it. Sequences were obtained from PBMCs. The sequence came from a man in his forties or fifties in good health and CMV-seropositive.

The CDR3 nucleotides are TGTGCCAGCAGTGGCACAGGGATCACCTACAATGAGCAGTTCTTC. Protein sequence: CASSGTGITYNEQFF. The chain recombines TRBV25-1 with TRBJ2-1; possibly TRBD1 for D (6 bases). CDR1 MGHDK and CDR2 SYGVNS come from the germline V gene. Trimming took off 4 bases at V and 2 bases at J, with 12 bases between the two ends. The length of the CDR3 is 15 residues.